The 29 T cell receptor beta chains below all came from one sample that was sequenced in a study of blood T cell repertoires in COVID-19. Some clones are missing from TCRdb's copy, which holds only in-frame ones; the method was immunoSEQ multiplex PCR. The sample lists hundreds of thousands of clones, around 91% occurring once. Sequences were obtained from peripheral blood. These receptors were taken from a woman in her sixties or seventies with acute or convalescent COVID-19.

J is TRBJ1-6 and V is TRBV25-1; the D is unclear. Germline lookup yields CDR1 MGHDK and CDR2 SYGVNS. CDR3 length: 13 amino acids. Trimming shortened V by 0 bases and J by 7 bases, and 4 bases separated the two germline ends. The CDR3 DNA reads as TGTGCCAGCAGTGAATATCTAAATTCACCCCTCCACTTT. Translated: CASSEYLNSPLHF.

In this sample, this clone turned up once. The chain recombines TRBV7-3 with TRBJ2-3; no clear D. The CDR3 totals 13 residues. The germline V gene encodes CDR1 SGHTA and CDR2 FQGTGA. Trimming took 1 base from V and 3 from J, leaving 5 bases between them. This CDR3 reads CASSLIGTDTQYF. CDR3 coding DNA: TGTGCCAGCAGCTTAATCGGGACAGATACGCAGTATTTT.

The count of this clone is one. The chain couples TRBV6-6 to TRBJ2-7; 9 bases are a match to TRBD1. The CDR3 extends over 15 amino acids. V lost 0 bases, J lost 6 bases, and 6 bases stayed unmatched. Germline CDR1 MNHNY, CDR2 SVGAGI (reference sequence). DNA of the CDR3: TGTGCCAGCAGTTACTCGGGGACAGGGAGGAGCGAGCAGTACTTC. Its translation is CASSYSGTGRSEQYF.

The V call is TRBV15, the J call TRBJ2-7, with a possible D match to TRBD2 (6 bases). V dropped 1 base and J dropped 1 base, with 11 bases sitting between them. This CDR3 contains 15 residues. Looked up from germline, CDR1 is LNHNV and CDR2 is YYDKDF (reference sequence). The CDR3 loop is CATSRGGTDSYEQYF. The CDR3, as DNA: TGTGCCACCAGCAGAGGAGGGACTGATTCCTACGAGCAGTACTTC.

The gene calls are TRBV5-4 and TRBJ2-1; D is possibly TRBD2 (8 bases). The CDR3 extends over 17 amino acids. In germline, CDR1 is SGHNT, CDR2 YYREEE (reference sequence). V gave up 2 bases and J gave up 3 bases, with 18 bases separating them. The CDR3 is CASSFGTAGVLYNEQFF. The CDR3 region has the DNA TGTGCCAGCAGCTTTGGGACAGCGGGAGTACTCTACAATGAGCAGTTCTTC.

The chain is built from TRBV7-3 and TRBJ1-1; D possibly corresponds to TRBD1 (5 bases). The CDR3 has 14 residues. Trimming cost V 5 bases and J 1 base, with 11 bases left between them. Germline loops: CDR1 SGHTA, CDR2 FQGTGA. As DNA, the CDR3 is TGTGCCAGCAGCACGGGGACTGCGAACACTGAAGCTTTCTTT. Its translation is CASSTGTANTEAFF. The full variable domain, with the rest looked up from reference TRBV7-3 and TRBJ1-1, is GAGVSQTPSNKVTEKGKYVELRCDPISGHTALYWYRQSLGQGPEFLIYFQGTGAADDSGLPNDRFFAVRPEGSVSTLKIQRTERGDSAVYLCASSTGTANTEAFFGQGTRLTVV.

This clone has just one count. This chain connects TRBV4-2 to TRBJ2-3, with D perhaps matching TRBD2 (7 bases). The V end was cut by 0 bases, the J end by 4 bases, with 17 bases between. Germline V CDR1 and CDR2: LGHNA, YNFKEQ. The CDR3 covers 17 residues. Here the CDR3 reads CASSQDPGEGGPDTQYF. CDR3 bases: TGTGCCAGCAGCCAAGATCCAGGGGAGGGGGGCCCAGATACGCAGTATTTT.

The chain has TRBV19 and TRBJ1-1; the match to TRBD1 covers 7 bases. V shed 0 bases and J 6 bases; nucleotides not matched to a gene: 10. Germline CDR1 is LNHDA and CDR2 is SQIVND (reference sequence). The CDR3 extends over 16 amino acids. The CDR3 reads CASSIEGQVGASEAFF. For the CDR3, the DNA is TGTGCCAGTAGTATAGAAGGACAGGTTGGGGCTTCTGAAGCTTTCTTT.

This chain links TRBV21-1 with TRBJ1-2; TRBD1, the D gene given by the table, was not confirmed from the DNA. TRBV21-1 is a listed pseudogene. The CDR3 length is 15 residues. The CDR3 nucleotides are TGTGCCAGCAGCAAAACCCCCCAGGGGCGTGAGGGCTACACCTTC. Protein sequence: CASSKTPQGREGYTF.

The rearrangement uses TRBV12-3 or TRBV12-4 and TRBJ1-5, with D unclear. V was pared by 6 bases and J by 5 bases, with 11 bases between. The CDR3 is 13 residues long. This CDR3 is CASSLIRDQPQHF. CDR3 bases: TGTGCCAGCAGCCTCATTCGAGATCAGCCCCAGCATTTT.

The chain couples TRBV3-1 (or the pseudogene TRBV3-2) to TRBJ1-2; TRBD1 agrees at 8 bases. Germline V lookup: CDR1 LGHDT, CDR2 YNNKEL (reference sequence). V lost 4 bases to trimming and J lost 5 bases; unmatched junction nucleotides: 12. This CDR3 region has 16 residues. CDR3 bases: TGTGCCAGCAGCCGAGACCGGACAGGGCGGCGGTATGGCTACACCTTC. Its protein product is CASSRDRTGRRYGYTF.

J is TRBJ2-7 and V is TRBV29-1, with D perhaps TRBD1 (6 bases). CDR1 SQVTM and CDR2 ANQGSEA come from the germline V gene. Trimming removed 6 bases from V and 4 bases from J, with 10 bases in between. This CDR3 comprises 11 residues. The CDR3 loop reads CSVTTGYEQYF. CDR3 sequence (DNA): TGCAGCGTGACAACAGGGTACGAGCAGTACTTC.

The rearrangement joins TRBV6-2 or TRBV6-3 to TRBJ2-1; D uncertain. The CDR3 runs to 14 residues. Trimming took 5 bases from V and 0 from J, leaving 8 bases between them. Germline V gene sequence: CDR1 MNHEY, CDR2 SVGEGT. The chain's CDR3 is CASSRRSSYNEQFF. The CDR3 coding sequence is TGTGCCAGCAGTCGGCGGAGCTCCTACAATGAGCAGTTCTTC.

This clone was recorded a few times. The chain carries TRBV5-1 and TRBJ1-3; D may be TRBD1 (5 bases). There are 15 residues in the CDR3. V lost 3 bases, J lost 2 bases, and 12 bases lay in between. Per germline, CDR1 SGHRS and CDR2 YFSETQ. DNA for the CDR3: TGCGCCAGCAGCTCGGGGGGAATGGCTGGAAACACCATATATTTT. Translating it yields CASSSGGMAGNTIYF.

The rearrangement joins TRBV5-4 to TRBJ1-3; TRBD1 agrees at 10 bases. The CDR3 length is 17 residues. V gave up 4 bases and J gave up 7 bases; unmatched junction bases: 14. Germline CDR1 and CDR2: SGHNT and YYREEE (reference sequence). For the CDR3, the DNA is TGTGCCAGCAGCGATAGGGACAGGGGTTCACGAGGGAACACCATATATTTT. This encodes CASSDRDRGSRGNTIYF.

The rearrangement joins TRBV7-2 to TRBJ2-3, with D perhaps TRBD2 (6 bases). The CDR3 is 18 residues long. V lost 6 bases to trimming and J lost 5 bases, with 27 bases between them. The germline gives CDR1 SGHTA, CDR2 FQGNSA. The CDR3, as DNA: TGTGCCAGCAGAGGTCCGGGGGAGCTAGTCACGTTAGGAGATACGCAGTATTTT. This encodes CASRGPGELVTLGDTQYF.

This sequence joins TRBV28 and TRBJ1-2; D might be TRBD1 (6 bases). Germline V gives CDR1 MDHEN, CDR2 SYDVKM. The CDR3 consists of 13 residues. Trimming removed 7 bases from V and 4 bases from J, with 13 bases in between. As DNA, the CDR3 is TGTGCCAGCACGAGGGCAGGGGCCTATGGCTACACCTTC. It is translated as CASTRAGAYGYTF.

This chain links TRBV28 with TRBJ2-1; 10 nucleotides match TRBD2. Germline-derived CDR1 and CDR2 are MDHEN and SYDVKM. V lost 3 bases to trimming and J lost 4 bases; unmatched junction nucleotides: 3. The CDR3 runs 15 residues. The CDR3 is CASSFPLAGYNEQFF. The CDR3 DNA reads as TGTGCCAGCAGTTTCCCACTAGCGGGATACAATGAGCAGTTCTTC. The whole variable domain, remainder taken from reference TRBV28 and TRBJ2-1, is DVKVTQSSRYLVKRTGEKVFLECVQDMDHENMFWYRQDPGLGLRLIYFSYDVKMKEKGDIPEGYSVSREKKERFSLILESASTNQTSMYLCASSFPLAGYNEQFFGPGTRLTVL.

The rearrangement links TRBV30 to TRBJ2-7; 7 bases align to TRBD1. The ends lost 4 bases at V and 2 bases at J; junction bases unmatched: 5. CDR1 and CDR2 from the germline V gene are GTSNPN and SVGIG (reference sequence). The CDR3 consists of 13 residues. The DNA of the CDR3 is TGTGCCTGGACTACAGACAGGGCCTACGAGCAGTACTTC. This translates into CAWTTDRAYEQYF.

This chain links TRBV28 with TRBJ1-1; TRBD1 matches 7 bases. This CDR3 has 12 amino acids. V lost 5 bases to trimming and J lost 4 bases; unmatched junction nucleotides: 1. CDR1 is MDHEN and CDR2 is SYDVKM in the germline V gene. CDR3 amino acids: CASSTGVTEAFF. The CDR3 DNA is TGTGCCAGCAGTACAGGGGTCACTGAAGCTTTCTTT.

The chain uses TRBV4-3 and TRBJ1-1; TRBD1 is a possible D gene (5 bases). The length of the CDR3 is 12 residues. Deletions cut 8 bases from V and 7 bases from J, with 14 bases between. CDR1 and CDR2 (germline): LGHNA, YSLEER. CDR3: CASGHRLGEAFF. CDR3 DNA: TGCGCCAGCGGACACAGGTTGGGTGAAGCTTTCTTT.

The V gene is TRBV19, the J gene TRBJ2-5; 14 bases match TRBD2. V was clipped by 3 bases and J by 7 bases; unmatched bases: 10. There are 17 residues in the CDR3. The germline V gene has CDR1 LNHDA and CDR2 SQIVND (reference sequence). The CDR3 is CASSMGLAGDRQGTQYF. The DNA of the CDR3 is TGTGCCAGTAGTATGGGACTAGCGGGGGACCGGCAGGGGACCCAGTACTTC. Variable domain in full (rest from reference TRBV19 and TRBJ2-5): DGGITQSPKYLFRKEGQNVTLSCEQNLNHDAMYWYRQDPGQGLRLIYYSQIVNDFQKGDIAEGYSVSREKKESFPLTVTSAQKNPTAFYLCASSMGLAGDRQGTQYFGPGTRLLVL.

The rearrangement joins TRBV10-3 to TRBJ2-1; TRBD2 matches at 7 bases. Germline V gives CDR1 ENHRY, CDR2 SYGVKD. CDR3 length equals 15 residues. V shed 2 bases and J 4 bases; nucleotides not matched to a gene: 5. In DNA form, the CDR3 reads TGTGCCATCAGTGAGGGGACTAACCGTTACAATGAGCAGTTCTTC. Protein: CAISEGTNRYNEQFF.

This chain connects TRBV7-9 to TRBJ1-5, with 9 bases fitting TRBD1. The germline V gene has CDR1 SEHNR and CDR2 FQNEAQ (reference sequence). The junction had 3 bases not matched to a gene; V was cut back by 5 bases and J by 4 bases. CDR3 length: 14 amino acids. This CDR3 reads CASSQTGGNQPQHF. The CDR3 region has the DNA TGTGCCAGCAGCCAGACAGGGGGTAATCAGCCCCAGCATTTT. Variable domain in full (rest from reference TRBV7-9 and TRBJ1-5): DTGVSQNPRHKITKRGQNVTFRCDPISEHNRLYWYRQTLGQGPEFLTYFQNEAQLEKSRLLSDRFSAERPKGSFSTLEIQRTEQGDSAMYLCASSQTGGNQPQHFGDGTRLSIL.

V gene TRBV2 combines with J gene TRBJ1-2; 9 bases line up with TRBD1. Germline V gene data show CDR1 as SNHLY and CDR2 as FYNNEI. Trimming took 3 bases from V and 7 from J; bases not matched to a gene: 6. The CDR3 is made up of 14 amino acids. The CDR3 DNA is TGTGCCAGCAGTGATGGGGACAGGGCGTTTGGCTACACCTTC. Amino acids: CASSDGDRAFGYTF.

This clone appeared a single time. The chain employs TRBV6-2 or TRBV6-3 and TRBJ2-1, with TRBD2 matching over 7 bases. V lost 4 bases, J lost 3 bases, and 6 bases stayed unmatched. Germline CDR1 is MNHEY and CDR2 is SVGEGT. The CDR3 covers 15 residues. CDR3: CASSFSSGLYNEQFF. In nucleotides, the CDR3 is TGTGCCAGCAGTTTCTCTAGCGGACTCTACAATGAGCAGTTCTTC.

CDR3 nucleotide sequence: TGCGCCAGCAGCTTGACGGGACAGTTGAACACTGAAGCTTTCTTT. The encoded protein is CASSLTGQLNTEAFF. This sequence joins TRBV5-1 and TRBJ1-1, with TRBD1 matching 7 bases. The CDR3 is 15 amino acids. V lost 1 base, J lost 0 bases, and 3 bases stayed unmatched. Looked up from germline, CDR1 is SGHRS and CDR2 is YFSETQ.

In its sample, this clone was seen once. The rearrangement links TRBV10-3 to TRBJ2-1; 8 nucleotides line up with TRBD1. V gave up 1 base and J gave up 7 bases; unmatched junction bases: 9. The CDR3 runs 16 residues. Germline CDR1 ENHRY, CDR2 SYGVKD. CDR3 loop: CAISELETGVLNEQFF. The CDR3 region has the DNA TGTGCCATCAGTGAGTTGGAGACAGGGGTGTTAAATGAGCAGTTCTTC.

V is TRBV11-3 and J is TRBJ2-1, with D perhaps TRBD1 (6 bases). Germline V lookup: CDR1 SGHNT, CDR2 YENEEA. Trimming pared 5 bases from V and 0 bases from J, leaving 11 bases between. This CDR3 is built from 15 residues. CDR3 loop: CASSIGTSSYNEQFF. In DNA form, the CDR3 reads TGTGCCAGCAGCATCGGGACATCCTCCTACAATGAGCAGTTCTTC. Full variable domain (missing parts from reference TRBV11-3 and TRBJ2-1): EAGVVQSPRYKIIEKKQPVAFWCNPISGHNTLYWYLQNLGQGPELLIRYENEEAVDDSQLPKDRFSAERLKGVDSTLKIQPAELGDSAVYLCASSIGTSSYNEQFFGPGTRLTVL.